This is a list of T cell receptor beta chains from one sample in a study of blood T cell repertoires in COVID-19. TCRdb's table, derived via immunoSEQ multiplex PCR, lists solely in-frame clones and lacks some. The sample includes 120,000 or so clones, about four fifths of them seen just once. Sequences were obtained from peripheral blood. Source of these receptors: a man younger than 40 with COVID-19, enrolled during active disease. Each CDR3 is given without its conserved first and last residue. Fields, in order: V gene, CDR3 protein.

>TRBV28
ASSPGSSGGQETQY
>TRBV28
ASSLWGGSLSYEQY
>TRBV2
ASSVMDRWDSSYNEQF
>TRBV6-6
ASSREREGFNTGELF
>TRBV4-1
ASSQLEGGNYGYT
>TRBV28
ASSLSLTGTGNTIY
>TRBV5-1
ASSLTGGDTEAF
>TRBV3-1/TRBV3-2
ASSQGQLSNQPQH
>TRBV24-1
ATSETGTGGNYGYT
>TRBV7-2
ASSLEEGYRNTGELF
>TRBV5-1
ASSLGDRANQPQH
>TRBV3-1/TRBV3-2
ASSLPTATGSAYGYT
>TRBV4-3
ASSQGQGGVYEQY
>TRBV21-1
ASSKVPGLDTDTQY
>TRBV6-5
ASSYSWDSTEAF
>TRBV24-1
ATRASAYEQY
>TRBV7-8
ASTPGQGWNSPLH
>TRBV28
ASSTGKGDEKLF
>TRBV27
ASSFSGRNLEQF
>TRBV3-1/TRBV3-2
ASSLDRVGTEAF
>TRBV11-3
ASSLGGGVYGYT
>TRBV10-3
AISEGAMGGNYGYT
>TRBV9
ASSVRDKPLNYGYT
>TRBV11-2
ASSSGGATGNTIY
>TRBV6-5
ASRGQGMGTEAF
>TRBV10-3
AISELTGPVTGELF
>TRBV2
ASSGQGAYTNEKLF
>TRBV5-1
ASSWTGDHEQY
>TRBV30
AWEPGLAGGDTQY
>TRBV11-2
ASSLRGNTEAF
>TRBV15
ATSEGQANTGELF
>TRBV14
ASSQEGGVPPLH
>TRBV3-1/TRBV3-2
ASSQQGENSPLH
>TRBV7-9
ASSSGTSGVGTGELF
>TRBV5-5
ASSLFRTSSYNEQF
>TRBV18
ASSPGARSYEQY
>TRBV19
ASSLRQGGGDTQY
>TRBV6-5
ASSPPGGTNEKLF
>TRBV6-6
ASRPTGSEQY
>TRBV28
ASSPEGKNTEAF
>TRBV5-1
ASKTGSYYYNEQF
>TRBV12-2
ASRLSTSGRRSETQY
>TRBV2
ASMPGNSGRSYNEQF
>TRBV11-2
ASSAPRYNEQF
>TRBV7-2
ASSPSSLAGGETQY
>TRBV28
ASSSRLAKLVDTQY
>TRBV28
ASSRRTYQETQY
>TRBV27
ASSKSLDSSYGYT
>TRBV28
ASTQDYLASGNQPQH
>TRBV4-3
ASSQGGGDTQY